A single sample gave rise to the 5 T cell receptor beta chains below, sequenced in a study of CD8 T cells in ankylosing spondylitis. Their specific antigens are unknown. Study outcomes and limitations: Ankylosing spondylitis blood seemed to carry a telltale TCR beta motif made of about 8 highly homologous variants.

TCRdb reprocessed the 5' RACE reads with MiXCR, giving one entry per CDR3 protein. Here the sample spans about 330,000 distinct CDR3 sequences, 6.5% to 10% being singletons. Sequenced input: blood, either unsorted or a sorted T cell fraction (not recorded which). The source of these receptors is a male donor with ankylosing spondylitis.

This clonotype was found a few times. The V and J genes are TRBV6-2 or TRBV6-3 and TRBJ2-3; D possibly corresponds to TRBD1 (6 bases). Germline CDR1 and CDR2: MNHEY and SVGEGT. V lost 2 bases and J 6 bases, leaving 15 bases between the germline ends. The CDR3 extends over 15 amino acids. Here the CDR3 DNA reads TGTGCCAGCAGTTACACGGACAGATTCAGGGATACGCAGTATTTT. As protein: CASSYTDRFRDTQYF.

The rearrangement joins TRBV12-3 or TRBV12-4 to TRBJ2-7; 13 nucleotides agree with TRBD2. CDR3 length equals 16 residues. Unmatched junction bases numbered 7, after V lost 6 bases and J lost 2 bases. The CDR3: CASSPGLAGSAYEQYF. CDR3 DNA sequence: TGTGCCAGCAGCCCGGGACTAGCGGGGTCCGCCTACGAGCAGTACTTC.

There are a few counts of this clonotype. The chain joins TRBV7-7 to TRBJ2-2; 8 bases match TRBD1. The V gene's germline CDR1 is SSHAT and CDR2 FNYEAQ (reference sequence). V dropped 3 bases and J dropped 6; count of bases not matched to a gene: 6. The CDR3 consists of 15 residues. The DNA for the CDR3 is TGTGCCAGCAGCTTCCGACAGGGGCTCCCCGGGGAGCTGTTTTTT. Translating gives CASSFRQGLPGELFF.

This clonotype was observed a few times. The chain has TRBV7-2 and TRBJ2-1; D is unresolved. This CDR3 is 15 amino acids long. V was clipped by 7 bases and J by 5 bases, with 18 bases between them. The germline CDR1 and CDR2 sequences are SGHTA and FQGNSA. The CDR3 loop reads CASTLLGLENNEQFF. In DNA, the CDR3 is TGTGCCAGCACCCTTCTAGGGCTAGAAAACAATGAGCAGTTCTTC.

The CDR3 sequence is CASSLGHSNQPQHF. CDR3 DNA sequence: TGCGCCAGCAGCTTGGGACATAGCAATCAGCCCCAGCATTTT. The gene calls are TRBV5-1 and TRBJ1-5; D is ambiguous. Germline V gene lookup returns CDR1 SGHRS and CDR2 YFSETQ. The CDR3 is made up of 14 amino acids. V was trimmed by 0 bases and J by 0 bases, leaving 4 bases between them.